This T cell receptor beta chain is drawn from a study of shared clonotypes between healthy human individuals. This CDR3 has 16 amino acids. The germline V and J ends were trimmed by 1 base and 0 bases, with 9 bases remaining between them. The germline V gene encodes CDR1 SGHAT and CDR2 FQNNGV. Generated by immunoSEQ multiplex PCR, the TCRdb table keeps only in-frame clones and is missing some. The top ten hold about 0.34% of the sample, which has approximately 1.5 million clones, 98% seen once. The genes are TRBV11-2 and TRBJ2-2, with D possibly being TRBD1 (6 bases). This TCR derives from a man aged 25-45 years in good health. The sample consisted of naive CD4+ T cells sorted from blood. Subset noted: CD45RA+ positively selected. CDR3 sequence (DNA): TGTGCCAGCAGCTTAGTTGGGACAACGAACACCGGGGAGCTGTTTTTT. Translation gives CASSLVGTTNTGELFF.